These 16 T cell receptor beta chains were all obtained from the same sample, sequenced in a study of tumor and adjacent non-tumor tissue in lung cancer. No cell sorting was done before RNA was extracted from the tissue. The library came from three nested PCR rounds adapted from ARM-PCR protocols. Using its own MiXCR run on the multiplex PCR reads, TCRdb lists one record per CDR3 protein. The table includes over 100,000 distinct CDR3 sequences, around 75% detected once. The specimen was lung tumor tissue. The receptors originated from a woman aged 55-70 years with non-small cell lung cancer.

The gene calls are TRBV29-1 and TRBJ1-3, with D unclear. Germline loops: CDR1 SQVTM, CDR2 ANQGSEA. The V gene lost 6 bases and the J gene lost 3 bases, with 12 bases spanning the gap. The length of the CDR3 is 13 residues. Written as DNA, the CDR3 is TGCAGCGTCGCCACACCTTTTGGAAACACCATATATTTT. This encodes CSVATPFGNTIYF.

This clonotype was recorded a few times. The chain employs TRBV5-4 and TRBJ2-2; D possibly corresponds to TRBD1 (7 bases). This CDR3 has 17 residues. Trimming took 3 bases from V and 1 from J, leaving 16 bases between them. The germline V gene encodes CDR1 SGHNT and CDR2 YYREEE (reference sequence). In DNA form, the CDR3 reads TGTGCCAGCAGCTACGGGGGACAGCGCCTGAACACCGGGGAGCTGTTTTTT. Translated, it gives CASSYGGQRLNTGELFF. The whole variable domain, filled in from reference TRBV5-4 and TRBJ2-2, reads ETGVTQSPTHLIKTRGQQVTLRCSSQSGHNTVSWYQQALGQGPQFIFQYYREEENGRGNFPPRFSGLQFPNYSSELNVNALELDDSALYLCASSYGGQRLNTGELFFGEGSRLTVL.

With respect to this clonotype: A much larger clone lies one base from this, so it may be a read error. This chain's CDR3 is CASSGQVETQYF. The CDR3 region has the DNA TGTGCCAGCAGTGGACAGGTAGAGACCCAGTACTTC. The chain combines TRBV6-1 with TRBJ2-5, with D perhaps matching TRBD1 (6 bases). V shed 4 bases and J shed 4 bases, with 7 bases lying between them. The CDR3 totals 12 residues. Germline V gene data show CDR1 as MNHNS and CDR2 as SASEGT.

The gene calls are TRBV20-1 and TRBJ2-2, with a tentative D call TRBD2 (5 bases). The CDR3 runs 18 residues. Germline values: CDR1 DFQATT, CDR2 SNEGSKA (reference sequence). The germline V and J ends were trimmed by 3 bases and 0 bases, with 20 bases remaining between them. CDR3 amino acids: CSASGKTNGRSNTGELFF. In nucleotides, the CDR3 is TGCAGTGCTAGTGGGAAAACTAATGGGAGATCGAACACCGGGGAGCTGTTTTTT.

A note on this clonotype: One end of the junction is discordant with germline, which a read error may explain. The CDR3 is CASRYGTSRSYEQYF. CDR3 nucleotide sequence: TGTGCCAGCAGATATGGGACTAGCAGGAGCTACGAACAGTACTTC. The chain couples TRBV11-2 to TRBJ2-7, with 9 bases identical to TRBD2. The CDR3 totals 15 residues. Germline V gene sequence: CDR1 SGHAT, CDR2 FQNNGV.

This clonotype has just one count. The chain couples TRBV20-1 to TRBJ2-1; 7 bases line up with TRBD2. Germline V lookup: CDR1 DFQATT, CDR2 SNEGSKA (reference sequence). The junction had 7 bases not matched to a gene; V was cut back by 3 bases and J by 8 bases. The CDR3 extends over 13 amino acids. CDR3 amino acids: CSASGLGDDEQFF. CDR3 bases: TGCAGTGCTAGCGGACTAGGGGACGATGAGCAGTTCTTC.

The chain recombines TRBV25-1 with TRBJ2-5; D unclear. Trimming removed 1 base at V and 5 bases at J, with 20 bases between. The CDR3 is made up of 17 amino acids. Per germline, CDR1 MGHDK and CDR2 SYGVNS. CDR3 in amino acids: CASSEFGLQKVQETQYF. CDR3 DNA sequence: TGTGCCAGCAGTGAATTTGGCCTACAAAAAGTACAGGAGACCCAGTACTTC.

The gene calls are TRBV15 and TRBJ2-7, with D uncertain. The germline V gene encodes CDR1 LNHNV and CDR2 YYDKDF (reference sequence). V gave up 7 bases and J gave up 7 bases, with 17 bases separating them. The CDR3 covers 13 residues. The CDR3 DNA reads as TGTGCCACCACCCCGTGCCAGGCGACAGAGCAGTACTTC. Its translation is CATTPCQATEQYF.

This clonotype was counted once. The chain uses TRBV12-3 or TRBV12-4 and TRBJ1-2; D not certain. The V gene lost 8 bases and the J gene lost 0 bases, with 16 bases spanning the gap. CDR3 size: 15 residues. CDR3: CASRQESGANYGYTF. The CDR3 DNA follows: TGTGCCAGCCGCCAGGAAAGCGGAGCTAACTATGGCTACACCTTC.

This clonotype was observed a single time. A much larger clone sits a single nucleotide away, making a read error possible. The V call is TRBV11-2, the J call TRBJ2-2; D gene ambiguous. The CDR3 is made up of 15 amino acids. Germline assignment: CDR1 SGHAT and CDR2 FQNNGV. The CDR3 DNA is TGTGTCAGCAGCCTAGTTATGGAGAACACCGGGGAGCTGTTTTTT. Amino acid sequence: CVSSLVMENTGELFF.

On this clonotype itself: The junction and the germline gene differ at one end; a read error may be behind it. The gene calls are TRBV28 and TRBJ2-7; 9 positions agree with TRBD1. Per the germline V gene, CDR1 is MDHEN and CDR2 is SYDVKM. The CDR3 is made up of 13 amino acids. The CDR3 is CASSSGTGIHQNF. CDR3 bases: TGTGCCAGCAGTTCCGGGACAGGGATTCATCAGAACTTC.

This clonotype was counted a single time. An end of the junction does not agree with germline; a read error may underlie this. This rearrangement joins TRBV11-3 to TRBJ2-1; D is ambiguous. Germline V gives CDR1 SGHNT, CDR2 YENEEA. There are 13 residues in the CDR3. The CDR3 DNA follows: TGTGCCAGTAGCTTATGTGCCTACAATGAGCAGTTCTTC. Amino acid sequence: CASSLCAYNEQFF.

In this sample, this clonotype is large. CDR3 sequence: CASRKSQGDTQYF. CDR3 sequence (DNA): TGTGCCAGCAGAAAGAGCCAAGGTGATACGCAGTATTTT. The chain links TRBV11-3 to TRBJ2-3; D is undetermined. CDR3 length: 13 amino acids. CDR1 is SGHNT, CDR2 YENEEA, per germline. V was trimmed by 6 bases and J by 6 bases, leaving 13 bases between them.

As regards this clonotype: Mismatch with germline at one junction end may stem from a read error. The chain links TRBV11-2 to TRBJ1-2; D is undetermined. The CDR3 extends over 13 amino acids. Per the germline V gene, CDR1 is SGHAT and CDR2 is FQNNGV. The CDR3 loop reads CTSSVDRLVGYTF. The CDR3 region has the DNA TGTACCAGCAGCGTGGATCGTTTAGTGGGGTACACCTTC.

As concerns this clonotype: One end of the junction does not line up with germline, which may come from a read error. The chain couples TRBV5-5 to TRBJ2-1, with 8 bases aligning to TRBD1. CDR1 is SGHKS and CDR2 is YYEKEE in the germline V gene (reference sequence). CDR3 size: 15 residues. The CDR3 sequence is CGSNVRDRSYNEQFF. CDR3 DNA sequence: TGTGGCAGCAACGTCCGGGACAGGTCCTACAATGAGCAGTTCTTC.

This clonotype was recorded once. At one end, the junction sequence differs from germline, possibly due to a read error. This chain joins TRBV11-2 and TRBJ2-1, with a tentative D call TRBD2 (5 bases). CDR1 is SGHAT and CDR2 is FQNNGV in the germline V gene. This CDR3 is 15 amino acids long. Here the CDR3 DNA reads TGTGCCAGCAGCTTAGGCGGAGGCTCCTACGATGAGCAGTTCTTC. Protein product: CASSLGGGSYDEQFF.